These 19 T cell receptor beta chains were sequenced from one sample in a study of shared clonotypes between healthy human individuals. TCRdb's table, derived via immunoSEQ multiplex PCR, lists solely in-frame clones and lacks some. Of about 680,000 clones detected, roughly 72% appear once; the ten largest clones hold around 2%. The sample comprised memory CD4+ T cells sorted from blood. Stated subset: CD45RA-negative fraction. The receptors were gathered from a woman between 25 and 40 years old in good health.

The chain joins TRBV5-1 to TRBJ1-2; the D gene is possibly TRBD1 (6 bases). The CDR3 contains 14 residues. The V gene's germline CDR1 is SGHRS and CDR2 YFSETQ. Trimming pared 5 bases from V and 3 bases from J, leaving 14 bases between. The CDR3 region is CASRPIEGDYGYTF. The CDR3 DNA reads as TGCGCCAGCAGGCCCATAGAGGGGGACTATGGCTACACCTTC.

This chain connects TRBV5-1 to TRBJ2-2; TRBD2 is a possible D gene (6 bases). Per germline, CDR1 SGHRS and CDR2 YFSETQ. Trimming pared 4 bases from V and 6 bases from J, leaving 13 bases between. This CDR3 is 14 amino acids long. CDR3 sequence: CASSTPSAAGELFF. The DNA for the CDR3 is TGCGCCAGCAGCACCCCTAGCGCAGCCGGGGAGCTGTTTTTT.

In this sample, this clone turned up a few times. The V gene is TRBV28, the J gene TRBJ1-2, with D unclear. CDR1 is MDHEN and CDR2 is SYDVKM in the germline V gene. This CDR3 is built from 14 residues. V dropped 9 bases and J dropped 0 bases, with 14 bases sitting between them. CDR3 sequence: CASCPGGTNYGYTF. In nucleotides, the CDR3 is TGTGCCAGTTGCCCTGGTGGGACTAACTATGGCTACACCTTC.

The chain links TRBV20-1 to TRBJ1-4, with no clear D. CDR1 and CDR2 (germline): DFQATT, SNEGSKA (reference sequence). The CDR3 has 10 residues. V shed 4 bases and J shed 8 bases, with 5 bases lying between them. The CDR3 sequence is CSAIAEKLFF. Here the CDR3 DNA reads TGCAGTGCTATTGCGGAAAAACTGTTTTTT.

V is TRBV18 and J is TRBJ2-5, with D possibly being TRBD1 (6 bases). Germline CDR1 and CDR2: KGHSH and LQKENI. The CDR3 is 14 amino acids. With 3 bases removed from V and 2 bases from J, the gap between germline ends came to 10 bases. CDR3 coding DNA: TGTGCCAGCTCACCCAACAGGGATCAAGAGACCCAGTACTTC. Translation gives CASSPNRDQETQYF.

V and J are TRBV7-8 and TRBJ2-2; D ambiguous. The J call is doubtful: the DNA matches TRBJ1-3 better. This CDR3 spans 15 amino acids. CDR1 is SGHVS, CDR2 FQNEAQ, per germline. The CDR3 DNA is TGTGCCAGCAGCGCTCAACGTGTCTCTGGAAACACCATATATTTT. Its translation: CASSAQRVSGNTIYF.

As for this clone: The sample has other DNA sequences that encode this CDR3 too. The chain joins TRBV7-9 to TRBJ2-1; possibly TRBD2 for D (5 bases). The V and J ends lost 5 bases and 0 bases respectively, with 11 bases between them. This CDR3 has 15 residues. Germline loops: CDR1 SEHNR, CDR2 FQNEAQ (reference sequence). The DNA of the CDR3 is TGTGCCAGCAGCAGGAGCGGAGGCTCCTACAATGAGCAGTTCTTC. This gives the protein CASSRSGGSYNEQFF.

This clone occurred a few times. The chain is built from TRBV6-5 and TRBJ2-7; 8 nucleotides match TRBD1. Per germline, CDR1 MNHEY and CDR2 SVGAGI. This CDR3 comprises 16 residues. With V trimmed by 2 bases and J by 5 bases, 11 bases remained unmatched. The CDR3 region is CASSYRAGQGTHEQYF. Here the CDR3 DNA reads TGTGCCAGCAGTTACCGTGCCGGACAGGGAACGCACGAGCAGTACTTC.

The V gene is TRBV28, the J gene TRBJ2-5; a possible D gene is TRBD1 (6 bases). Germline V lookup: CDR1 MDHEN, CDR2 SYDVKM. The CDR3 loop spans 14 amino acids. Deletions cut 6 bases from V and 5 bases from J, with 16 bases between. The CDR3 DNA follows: TGTGCCAGCAGGCCAACAGGGTGGGGTGAGACCCAGTACTTC. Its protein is CASRPTGWGETQYF. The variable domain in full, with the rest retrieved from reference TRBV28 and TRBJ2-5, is DVKVTQSSRYLVKRTGEKVFLECVQDMDHENMFWYRQDPGLGLRLIYFSYDVKMKEKGDIPEGYSVSREKKERFSLILESASTNQTSMYLCASRPTGWGETQYFGPGTRLLVL.

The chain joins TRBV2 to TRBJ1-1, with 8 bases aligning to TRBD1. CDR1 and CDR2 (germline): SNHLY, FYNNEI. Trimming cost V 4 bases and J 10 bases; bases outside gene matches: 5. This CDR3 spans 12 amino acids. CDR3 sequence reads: CASSGQGLGAFF. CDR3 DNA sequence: TGTGCCAGCAGTGGACAGGGGCTTGGAGCTTTCTTT.

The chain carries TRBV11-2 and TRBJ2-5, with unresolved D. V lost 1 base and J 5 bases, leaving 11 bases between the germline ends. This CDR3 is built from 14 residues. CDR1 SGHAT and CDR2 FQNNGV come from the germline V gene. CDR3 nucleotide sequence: TGTGCCAGCAGCTTAGGTGTCTCTAGGGAGACCCAGTACTTC. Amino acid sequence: CASSLGVSRETQYF.

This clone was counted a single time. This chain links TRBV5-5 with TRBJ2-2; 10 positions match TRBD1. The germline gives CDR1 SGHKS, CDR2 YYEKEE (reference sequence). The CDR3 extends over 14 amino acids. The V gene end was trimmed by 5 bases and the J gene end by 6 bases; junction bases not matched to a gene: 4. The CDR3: CASRQGQGSGELFF. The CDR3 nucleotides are TGTGCCAGCAGGCAGGGACAGGGGTCCGGGGAGCTGTTTTTT.

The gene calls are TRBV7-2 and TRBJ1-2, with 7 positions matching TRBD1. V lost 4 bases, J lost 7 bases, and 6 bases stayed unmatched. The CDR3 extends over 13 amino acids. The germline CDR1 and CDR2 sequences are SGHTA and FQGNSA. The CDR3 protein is CASSYHRGSGYTF. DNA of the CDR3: TGTGCCAGCAGCTACCACAGGGGTTCTGGCTACACCTTC.

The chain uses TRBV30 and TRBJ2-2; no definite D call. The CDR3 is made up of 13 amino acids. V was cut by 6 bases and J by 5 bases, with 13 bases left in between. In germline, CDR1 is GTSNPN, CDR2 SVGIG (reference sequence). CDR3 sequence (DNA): TGTGCCTGCACAAGGGCGATGACCGGGGAGCTGTTTTTT. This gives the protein CACTRAMTGELFF.

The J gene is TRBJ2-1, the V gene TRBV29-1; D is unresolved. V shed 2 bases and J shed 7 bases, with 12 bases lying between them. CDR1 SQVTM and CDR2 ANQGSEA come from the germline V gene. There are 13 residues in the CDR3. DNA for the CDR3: TGCAGCGTTGAAAGGCCCAATCAAAATGAGCAGTTCTTC. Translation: CSVERPNQNEQFF.

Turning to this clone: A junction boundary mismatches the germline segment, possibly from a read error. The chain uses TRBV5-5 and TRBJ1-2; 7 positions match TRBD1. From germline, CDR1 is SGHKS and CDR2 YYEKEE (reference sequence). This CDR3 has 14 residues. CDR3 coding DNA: TGTGCCAGCAGCTTGGAAGGACAGGCGACGTTACCCTCCTTC. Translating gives CASSLEGQATLPSF.

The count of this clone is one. CDR3 DNA sequence: TGCGCCAGCAGCTTGCGAGAGGCCGGACACCTCGCCTACGAGCAGTACTTC. Its protein is CASSLREAGHLAYEQYF. The V and J genes are TRBV5-1 and TRBJ2-7; perhaps TRBD1 as D (5 bases). CDR1 is SGHRS and CDR2 is YFSETQ in the germline V gene. The CDR3 has 17 residues. Trimming left V 1 base short and J 2 bases short, with 19 bases between.

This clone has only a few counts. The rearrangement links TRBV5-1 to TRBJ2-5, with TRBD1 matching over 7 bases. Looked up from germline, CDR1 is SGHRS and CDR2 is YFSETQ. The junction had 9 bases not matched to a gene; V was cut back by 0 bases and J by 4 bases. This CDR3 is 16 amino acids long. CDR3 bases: TGCGCCAGCAGCTTGGGAACCCGGACAGGCGCAGAGACCCAGTACTTC. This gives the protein CASSLGTRTGAETQYF.

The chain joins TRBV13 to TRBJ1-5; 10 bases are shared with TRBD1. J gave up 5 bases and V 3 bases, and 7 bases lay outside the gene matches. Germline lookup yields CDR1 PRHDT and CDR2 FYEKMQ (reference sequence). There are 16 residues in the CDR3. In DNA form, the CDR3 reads TGTGCCAGCAGCTTGAGGGGGACAGGGGCTCATCAGCCCCAGCATTTT. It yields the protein CASSLRGTGAHQPQHF. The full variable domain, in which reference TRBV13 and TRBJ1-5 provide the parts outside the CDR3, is AAGVIQSPRHLIKEKRETATLKCYPIPRHDTVYWYQQGPGQDPQFLISFYEKMQSDKGSIPDRFSAQQFSDYHSELNMSSLELGDSALYFCASSLRGTGAHQPQHFGDGTRLSIL.